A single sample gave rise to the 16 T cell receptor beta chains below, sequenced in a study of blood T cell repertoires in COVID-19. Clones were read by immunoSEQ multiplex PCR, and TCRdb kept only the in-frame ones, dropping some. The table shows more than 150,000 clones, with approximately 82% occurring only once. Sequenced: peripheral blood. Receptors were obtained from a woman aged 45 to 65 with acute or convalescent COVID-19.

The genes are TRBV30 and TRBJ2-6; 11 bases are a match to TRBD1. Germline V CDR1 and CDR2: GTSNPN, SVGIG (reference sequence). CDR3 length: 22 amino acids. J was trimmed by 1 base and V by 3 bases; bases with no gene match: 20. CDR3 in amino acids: CAWSRSGAGTGGSVSGANVLTF. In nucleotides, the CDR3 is TGTGCCTGGAGCCGTAGCGGGGCGGGGACAGGGGGATCCGTGTCTGGGGCCAACGTCCTGACTTTC.

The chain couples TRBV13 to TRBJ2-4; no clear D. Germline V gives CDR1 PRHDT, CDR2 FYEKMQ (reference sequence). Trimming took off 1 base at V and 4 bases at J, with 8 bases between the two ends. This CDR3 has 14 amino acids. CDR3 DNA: TGTGCCAGCAGCTTAGCAGGATTAAAAAACATTCAGTACTTC. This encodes CASSLAGLKNIQYF.

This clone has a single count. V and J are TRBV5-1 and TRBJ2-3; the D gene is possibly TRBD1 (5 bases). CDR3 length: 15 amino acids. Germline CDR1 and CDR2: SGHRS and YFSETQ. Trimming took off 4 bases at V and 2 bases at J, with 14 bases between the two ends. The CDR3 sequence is CASSLQGANTDTQYF. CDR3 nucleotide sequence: TGCGCCAGCAGCCTCCAAGGGGCCAACACAGATACGCAGTATTTT.

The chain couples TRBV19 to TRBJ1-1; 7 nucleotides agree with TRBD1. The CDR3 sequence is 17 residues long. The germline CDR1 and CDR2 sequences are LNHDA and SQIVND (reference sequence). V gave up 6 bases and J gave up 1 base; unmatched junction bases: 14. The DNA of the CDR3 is TGTGCCAGTAGGGGGCCAGGGGGTAAGTTGGGGAACACTGAAGCTTTCTTT. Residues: CASRGPGGKLGNTEAFF.

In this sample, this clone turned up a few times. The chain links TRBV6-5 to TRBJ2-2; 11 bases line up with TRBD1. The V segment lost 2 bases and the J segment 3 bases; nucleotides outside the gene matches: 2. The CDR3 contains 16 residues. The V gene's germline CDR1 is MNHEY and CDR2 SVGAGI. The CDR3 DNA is TGTGCCAGCAGTTACGGACAGGGGGCGTACACCGGGGAGCTGTTTTTT. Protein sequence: CASSYGQGAYTGELFF.

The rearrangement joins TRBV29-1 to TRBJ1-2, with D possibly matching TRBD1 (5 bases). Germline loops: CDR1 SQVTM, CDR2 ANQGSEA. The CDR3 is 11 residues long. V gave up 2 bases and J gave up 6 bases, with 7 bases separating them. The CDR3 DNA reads TGCAGCGTTGAACCAGGGCATGGCTACACCTTC. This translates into CSVEPGHGYTF. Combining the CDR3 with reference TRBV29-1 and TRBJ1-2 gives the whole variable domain SAVISQKPSRDICQRGTSLTIQCQVDSQVTMMFWYRQQPGQSLTLIATANQGSEATYESGFVIDKFPISRPNLTFSTLTVSNMSPEDSSIYLCSVEPGHGYTFGSGTRLTVV.

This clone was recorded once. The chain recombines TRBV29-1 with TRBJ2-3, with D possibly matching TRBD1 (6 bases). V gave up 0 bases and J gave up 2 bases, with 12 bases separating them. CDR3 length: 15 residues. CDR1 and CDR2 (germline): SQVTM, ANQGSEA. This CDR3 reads CSVEDRTGPTDTQYF. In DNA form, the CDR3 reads TGCAGCGTTGAAGATAGAACAGGGCCCACAGATACGCAGTATTTT.

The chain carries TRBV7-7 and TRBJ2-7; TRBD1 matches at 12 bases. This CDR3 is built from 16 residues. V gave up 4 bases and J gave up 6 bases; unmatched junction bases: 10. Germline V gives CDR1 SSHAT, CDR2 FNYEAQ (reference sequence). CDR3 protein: CASSSGPGQGAVEQYF. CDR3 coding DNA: TGTGCCAGCAGCTCCGGCCCGGGACAGGGGGCTGTCGAGCAGTACTTC. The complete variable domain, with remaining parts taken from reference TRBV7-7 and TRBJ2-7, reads GAGVSQSPRYKVTKRGQDVTLRCDPISSHATLYWYQQALGQGPEFLTYFNYEAQPDKSGLPSDRFSAERPEGSISTLTIQRTEQRDSAMYRCASSSGPGQGAVEQYFGPGTRLTVT.

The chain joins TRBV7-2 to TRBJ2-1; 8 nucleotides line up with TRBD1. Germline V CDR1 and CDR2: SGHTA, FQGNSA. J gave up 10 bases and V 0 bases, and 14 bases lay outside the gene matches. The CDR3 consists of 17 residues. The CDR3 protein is CASSLATVTGGRQEQFF. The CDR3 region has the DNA TGTGCCAGCAGCTTAGCGACGGTTACAGGGGGACGTCAGGAGCAGTTCTTC. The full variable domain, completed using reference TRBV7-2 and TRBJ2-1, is GAGVSQSPSNKVTEKGKDVELRCDPISGHTALYWYRQSLGQGLEFLIYFQGNSAPDKSGLPSDRFSAERTGGSVSTLTIQRTQQEDSAVYLCASSLATVTGGRQEQFFGPGTRLTVL.

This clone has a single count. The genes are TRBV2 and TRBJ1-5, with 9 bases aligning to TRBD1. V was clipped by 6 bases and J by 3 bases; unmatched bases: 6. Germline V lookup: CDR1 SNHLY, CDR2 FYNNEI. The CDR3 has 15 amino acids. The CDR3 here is CASRKDRGHNQPQHF. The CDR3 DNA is TGTGCCAGCAGGAAGGACAGGGGACACAATCAGCCCCAGCATTTT.

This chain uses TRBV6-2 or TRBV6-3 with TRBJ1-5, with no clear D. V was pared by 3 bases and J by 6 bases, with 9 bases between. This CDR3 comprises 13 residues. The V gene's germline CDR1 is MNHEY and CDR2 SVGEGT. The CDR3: CASSYEFGQPQHF. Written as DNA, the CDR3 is TGTGCCAGCAGTTATGAGTTCGGTCAGCCCCAGCATTTT.

In nucleotides, the CDR3 is TGTGCCAGCAGTTACCAGGAGGGACGGCTACTCATGAACACTGAAGCTTTCTTT. Protein: CASSYQEGRLLMNTEAFF. The rearrangement joins TRBV6-2 or TRBV6-3 to TRBJ1-1; TRBD1 is a possible D gene (5 bases). The length of the CDR3 is 18 residues. Trimming removed 2 bases at V and 0 bases at J, with 19 bases between. CDR1 is MNHEY and CDR2 is SVGEGT in the germline V gene.

CDR3 residues: CASSLLSVRGNEAFF. CDR3 DNA: TGTGCCAGCAGCTTACTGTCCGTGCGGGGGAATGAAGCTTTCTTT. This rearrangement joins TRBV7-2 to TRBJ1-1; maybe TRBD1 (5 bases). Germline CDR1 SGHTA, CDR2 FQGNSA. The CDR3 runs to 15 residues. Deletions cut 2 bases from V and 7 bases from J, with 17 bases between.

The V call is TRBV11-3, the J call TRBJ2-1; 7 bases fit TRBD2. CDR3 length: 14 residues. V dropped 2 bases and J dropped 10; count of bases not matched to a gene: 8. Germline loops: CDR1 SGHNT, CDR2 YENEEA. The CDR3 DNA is TGTGCCAGCAGCTTACTAGCGGCAGGGACCGAGCAGTTCTTC. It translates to CASSLLAAGTEQFF. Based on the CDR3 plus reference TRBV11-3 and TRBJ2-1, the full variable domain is EAGVVQSPRYKIIEKKQPVAFWCNPISGHNTLYWYLQNLGQGPELLIRYENEEAVDDSQLPKDRFSAERLKGVDSTLKIQPAELGDSAVYLCASSLLAAGTEQFFGPGTRLTVL.

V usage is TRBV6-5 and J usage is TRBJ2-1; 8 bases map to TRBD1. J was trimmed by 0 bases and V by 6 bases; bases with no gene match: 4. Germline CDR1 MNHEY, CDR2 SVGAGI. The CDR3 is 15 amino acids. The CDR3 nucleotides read TGTGCCAGCAGATCCAGGGGGCCCTCCTACAATGAGCAGTTCTTC. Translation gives CASRSRGPSYNEQFF.

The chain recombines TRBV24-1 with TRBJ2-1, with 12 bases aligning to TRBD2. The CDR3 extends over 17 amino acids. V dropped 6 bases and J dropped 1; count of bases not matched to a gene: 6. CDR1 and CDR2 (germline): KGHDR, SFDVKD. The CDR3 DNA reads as TGTGCCACCAGTCCCCTAGCGGGAGGGCCGTCCTACAATGAGCAGTTCTTC. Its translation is CATSPLAGGPSYNEQFF.